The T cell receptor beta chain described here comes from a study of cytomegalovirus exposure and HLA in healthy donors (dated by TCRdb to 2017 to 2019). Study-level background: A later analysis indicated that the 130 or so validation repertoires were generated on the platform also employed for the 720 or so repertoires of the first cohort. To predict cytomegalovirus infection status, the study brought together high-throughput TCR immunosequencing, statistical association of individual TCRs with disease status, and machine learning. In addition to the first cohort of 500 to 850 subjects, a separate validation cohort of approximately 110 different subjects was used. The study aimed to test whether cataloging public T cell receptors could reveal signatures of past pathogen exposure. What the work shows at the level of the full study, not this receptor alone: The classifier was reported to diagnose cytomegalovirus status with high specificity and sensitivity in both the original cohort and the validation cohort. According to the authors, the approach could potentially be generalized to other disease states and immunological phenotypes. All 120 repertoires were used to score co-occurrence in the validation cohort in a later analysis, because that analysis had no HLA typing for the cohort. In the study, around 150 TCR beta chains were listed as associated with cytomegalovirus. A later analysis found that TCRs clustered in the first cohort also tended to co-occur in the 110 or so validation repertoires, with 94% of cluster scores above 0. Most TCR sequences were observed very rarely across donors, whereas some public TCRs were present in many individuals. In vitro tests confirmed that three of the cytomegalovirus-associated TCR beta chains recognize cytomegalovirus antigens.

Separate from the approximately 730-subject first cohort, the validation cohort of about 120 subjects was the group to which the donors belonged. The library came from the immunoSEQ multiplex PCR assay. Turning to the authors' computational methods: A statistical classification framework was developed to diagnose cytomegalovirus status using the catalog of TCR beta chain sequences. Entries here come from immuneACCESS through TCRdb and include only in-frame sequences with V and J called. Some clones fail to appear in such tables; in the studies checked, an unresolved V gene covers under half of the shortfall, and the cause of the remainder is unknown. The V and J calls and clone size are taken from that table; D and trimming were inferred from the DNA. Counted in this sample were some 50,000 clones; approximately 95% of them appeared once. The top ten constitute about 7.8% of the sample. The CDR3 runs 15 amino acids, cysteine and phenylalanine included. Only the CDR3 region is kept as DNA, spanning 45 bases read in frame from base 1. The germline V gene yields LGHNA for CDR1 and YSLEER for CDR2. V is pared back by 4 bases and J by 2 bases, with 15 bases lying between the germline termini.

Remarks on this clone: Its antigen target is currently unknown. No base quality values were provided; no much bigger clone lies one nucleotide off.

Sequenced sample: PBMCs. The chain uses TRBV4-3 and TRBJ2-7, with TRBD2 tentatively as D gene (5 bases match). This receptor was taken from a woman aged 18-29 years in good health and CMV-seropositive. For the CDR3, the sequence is CASSRETTAPYEQYF. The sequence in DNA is TGCGCCAGCAGCCGAGAGACTACAGCCCCCTACGAGCAGTACTTC.